This T cell receptor beta chain was sequenced during a study of T cells in localized non-small cell lung cancer. The repertoire was sequenced with immunoSEQ multiplex PCR; TCRdb's copy has only in-frame clones and lacks some. The table includes about 25,000 clones, approximately 90% detected once. Germline values: CDR1 SGHTA, CDR2 FQGTGA. The V gene end was trimmed by 2 bases and the J gene end by 3 bases; junction bases not matched to a gene: 1. CDR3 size: 14 residues. Overall study findings and caveats: Higher blood T cell density tracked longer overall survival. Exceeding tumor, uninvolved adjacent lung had the highest T cell clonality.

Note on this clone: Its antigen is unknown.

The genes are TRBV7-3 and TRBJ2-7, with 10 nucleotides matching TRBD2. This specimen was peripheral blood mononuclear cells, taken before any cancer treatment. The receptor was isolated from a woman aged 35 to 70 with stage III lung adenocarcinoma. CDR3 coding DNA: TGTGCCAGCAGCTTACTAGCGGGAGACTACGAGCAGTACTTC. Translating it yields CASSLLAGDYEQYF. Together with reference TRBV7-3 and TRBJ2-7, the CDR3 gives the full variable domain: GAGVSQTPSNKVTEKGKYVELRCDPISGHTALYWYRQSLGQGPEFLIYFQGTGAADDSGLPNDRFFAVRPEGSVSTLKIQRTERGDSAVYLCASSLLAGDYEQYFGPGTRLTVT.